This TCR beta chain was sequenced for a study of untreated major depressive disorder (dated by TCRdb to 2017 to 2018). Background for the entire study: The study was a cross-sectional case-control comparison of T cell phenotype and TCR repertoire between antidepressant-free major depressive disorder patients and individually matched non-depressed controls. Sequencing followed up flow-cytometry Vbeta 5.1, Vbeta 11 and Vbeta 22 usage differences observed in the whole cohort. Beyond this particular receptor, the publication reports: In the sequencing data, TRBV25-01 and TRBV02-01 usage matched the flow-cytometry pattern but was not statistically significant. A comparatively small study sample was produced by the strict matching and exclusion criteria, and the generalizability of findings was thereby limited. Sequencing confirmed higher TRBV05-01 (Vbeta 5.1) usage among CD4+ T cells of depressed patients than controls, with p = 0.040 in a one-tailed test. For the sequencing comparisons, planned one-tailed tests were run on just three Vbeta families that had been chosen in advance. In every sequenced subject, the top five TRBV05-01 clones were all identified as private clones.

In the germline V gene, CDR1 corresponds to SGHTA and CDR2 to FQGNSA. Trimmed from V: 1 base; trimmed from J: 5 bases; junction bases lacking a gene match: 14. The CDR3, cysteine through phenylalanine, is 18 amino acids long. The retained sequence is limited to the CDR3, 54 bases, with the frame set at the first base. Each depressed patient was pairwise matched to a non-depressed control for sex, age, current smoking status and body mass index. Every participant was of European descent. Patients were diagnosed with major depressive disorder by DSM-IV criteria and had a Hamilton Rating Scale for Depression score of 18 or higher. For at least 8 weeks before enrollment, patients had taken no psychiatric medication of any kind, antidepressants included. Among the patients, depression severity spanned the moderate-to-severe range. Major medical conditions, Axis I/II comorbidities, regular medication or illicit drug use, and drinking over 100 g alcohol weekly were applied as exclusion criteria for all participants. Approximately 30 ml of peripheral blood was drawn into EDTA tubes from each participant. Using the BD IMag Human CD4 T Lymphocyte Enrichment Set, CD4+ T cells were purified from thawed PBMCs via magnetic negative selection. A purity of around 96% was typically achieved with the CD4+ enrichment method, as confirmed by flow cytometry. A subgroup of five case-control pairs, chosen blind to the chemokine receptor expression and flow-cytometric repertoire skewing results, underwent TCRbeta sequencing. Every blood sample was taken in the morning at 8:00 a.m., and Ficoll-Hypaque gradient centrifugation was used to isolate PBMCs. PBMCs were gradually cooled to -80 degrees C for cryopreservation and then kept in liquid nitrogen until assay.

The Qiagen DNeasy Blood and Tissue Kit was used to extract total genomic DNA from purified CD4+ T cells. Amplification and sequencing of the TCRbeta CDR3 region, as defined according to IMGT, were carried out with immunoSEQ immunosequencing protocols. The authors processed their data as follows. The immunoSEQ service preprocessed the raw sequence data to correct PCR and sequencing errors. Data were loaded into the immunoSEQ Analyzer and further analyzed with VDJtools v1.0.7. Patient-control differences were tested with the paired Wilcoxon signed-rank test. Here the immuneACCESS table is served through TCRdb, limited to in-frame sequences with V and J called. Missing clones are a known gap in these copies; in checked studies unresolved V genes cover under half, and the rest lacks a known reason. The V and J calls and clone size were taken over from that table, and D and trimming were inferred from the DNA. The sample has 25,000 to 30,000 clones on record, around 93% of them singletons. The ten largest clones capture 0.55% to 0.9% of the sample.

This clone was detected only once. The antigen it recognizes is unknown. Per-base qualities were not stored, and no clone one base away is much larger. The source of this sequence is a woman aged 25 to 39 with major depressive disorder. Material: CD4+ T cells from PBMCs. The chain uses TRBV7-2 and TRBJ1-1; TRBD1 lines up with 9 middle nucleotides. The CDR3 protein sequence reads: CASSLVRGQGGLRTEAFF. The base sequence is TGTGCCAGCAGCTTAGTCCGGGGACAGGGAGGTTTGAGAACTGAAGCTTTCTTT.